This T cell receptor (beta chain) emerged from a study of T cell changes during pregnancy in multiple sclerosis. After removal of 4 bases from V and 7 bases from J, the junction contained 13 bases not matched to a gene. CDR3 size: 16 residues. The germline gives CDR1 SGHVS, CDR2 FQNEAQ. Method: immunoSEQ multiplex PCR; TCRdb's copy keeps in-frame clones and lacks some. Seen here are over 50,000 clones, 70% to 90% observed once, and the top ten hold less than 2%. This sequence originates from a female donor with multiple sclerosis, enrolled in a pregnancy study. Sequenced here: peripheral blood, sampled after pregnancy. The chain uses TRBV7-8 and TRBJ2-5, with 9 positions matching TRBD2. CDR3 nucleotides: TGTGCCAGCAGCTGGAGACTAGCGGAGGGGGAGTCGACCCAGTACTTC. It specifies CASSWRLAEGESTQYF.